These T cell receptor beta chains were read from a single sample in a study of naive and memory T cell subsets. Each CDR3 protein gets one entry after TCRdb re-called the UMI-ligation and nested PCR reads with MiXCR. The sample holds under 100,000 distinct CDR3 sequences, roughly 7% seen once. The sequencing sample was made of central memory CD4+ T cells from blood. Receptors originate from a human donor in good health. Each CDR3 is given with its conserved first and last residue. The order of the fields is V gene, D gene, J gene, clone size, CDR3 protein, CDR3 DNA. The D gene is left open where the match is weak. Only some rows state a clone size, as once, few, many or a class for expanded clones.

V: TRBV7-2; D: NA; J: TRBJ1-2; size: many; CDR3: CASSSRARAGGYGYTF; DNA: TGTGCCAGCAGCTCAAGGGCTCGGGCTGGGGGCTATGGCTACACCTTC
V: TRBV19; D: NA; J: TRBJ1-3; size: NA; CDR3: CASSLAGGNTIYF; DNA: TGTGCCAGTAGTTTGGCCGGAGGAAACACCATATATTTT
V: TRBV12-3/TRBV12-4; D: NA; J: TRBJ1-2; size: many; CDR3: CASTTYRDGYTF; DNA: TGTGCCAGCACTACCTACAGGGACGGCTACACCTTC
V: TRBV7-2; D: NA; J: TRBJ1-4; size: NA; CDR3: CASSLGWGRRNEKLFF; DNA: TGTGCCAGCAGCTTAGGGTGGGGCAGAAGAAATGAAAAACTGTTTTTT
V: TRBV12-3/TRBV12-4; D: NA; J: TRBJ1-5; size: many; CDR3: CASSFNGGNQPQHF; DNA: TGTGCCAGCAGTTTTAATGGAGGGAATCAGCCCCAGCATTTT
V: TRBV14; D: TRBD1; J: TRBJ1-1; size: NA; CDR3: CASSLWTGMNTEAFF; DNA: TGTGCCAGCAGCCTCTGGACAGGGATGAACACTGAAGCTTTCTTT
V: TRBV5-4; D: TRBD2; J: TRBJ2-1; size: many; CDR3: CASSSGGTRYNEQFF; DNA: TGTGCCAGCAGCTCGGGGGGGACCCGCTACAATGAGCAGTTCTTC
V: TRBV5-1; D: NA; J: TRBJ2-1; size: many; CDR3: CASSTGQGEQFF; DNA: TGCGCCAGCAGCACCGGTCAGGGTGAGCAGTTCTTC
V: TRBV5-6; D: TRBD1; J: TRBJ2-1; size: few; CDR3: CASSFGDRPNEQFF; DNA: TGTGCCAGCAGCTTCGGGGACAGGCCTAATGAGCAGTTCTTC
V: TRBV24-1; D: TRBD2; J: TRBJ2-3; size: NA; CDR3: CATSDRELAGFTDTQYF; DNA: TGTGCCACCAGTGATCGTGAACTAGCGGGGTTTACAGATACGCAGTATTTT
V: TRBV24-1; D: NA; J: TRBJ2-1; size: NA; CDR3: CATSDLGSSHEQFF; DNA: TGTGCCACCAGTGATTTGGGCTCTAGCCATGAACAGTTCTTC
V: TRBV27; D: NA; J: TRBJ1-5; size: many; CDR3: CASRPPVGPQHF; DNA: TGTGCCAGCAGGCCGCCTGTTGGGCCCCAGCATTTT
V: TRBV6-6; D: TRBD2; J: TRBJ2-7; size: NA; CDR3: CASSYPGTSDPYEQYF; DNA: TGTGCCAGCAGTTACCCCGGGACTAGCGATCCCTACGAGCAGTACTTC
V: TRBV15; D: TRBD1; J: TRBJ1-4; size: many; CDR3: CATSREPRAGGEKLFF; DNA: TGTGCCACCAGCAGAGAGCCCAGGGCAGGGGGTGAAAAACTGTTTTTT
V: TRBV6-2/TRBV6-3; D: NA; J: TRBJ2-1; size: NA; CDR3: CASSYLSQGMRNEQFF; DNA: TGTGCCAGCAGTTACCTGTCGCAGGGGATGCGCAATGAGCAGTTCTTC
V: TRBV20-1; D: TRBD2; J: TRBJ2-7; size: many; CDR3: CSANSGSSYEQYF; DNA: TGCAGTGCAAATAGCGGGAGCTCCTACGAGCAGTACTTC
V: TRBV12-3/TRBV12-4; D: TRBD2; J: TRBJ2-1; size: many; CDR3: CASKGTSAYNEQFF; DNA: TGTGCCAGCAAGGGGACTAGCGCCTACAATGAGCAGTTCTTC
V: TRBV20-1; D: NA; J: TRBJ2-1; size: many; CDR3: CSARGGGSYNEQFF; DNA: TGCAGTGCTAGGGGAGGGGGTTCCTACAATGAGCAGTTCTTC
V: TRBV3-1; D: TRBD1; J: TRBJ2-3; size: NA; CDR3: CASSPRGQGLGDTQYF; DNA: TGTGCCAGCAGCCCCCGTGGACAGGGACTGGGAGATACGCAGTATTTT
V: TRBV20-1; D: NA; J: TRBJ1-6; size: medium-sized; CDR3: CSARENRVSYSPLHF; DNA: TGCAGTGCTAGAGAAAACAGGGTCTCCTATTCACCCCTCCACTTT
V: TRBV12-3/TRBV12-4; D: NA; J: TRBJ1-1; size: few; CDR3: CASSRQQGTEAFF; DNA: TGTGCCAGCAGTCGACAGCAGGGCACTGAAGCTTTCTTT
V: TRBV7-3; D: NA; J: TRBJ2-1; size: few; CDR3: CASSQGPAYNEQFF; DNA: TGTGCCAGCAGCCAGGGGCCGGCGTACAATGAGCAGTTCTTC
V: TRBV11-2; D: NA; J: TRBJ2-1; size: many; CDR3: CASAGQGRHNEQFF; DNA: TGTGCCAGCGCGGGGCAGGGTAGGCACAATGAGCAGTTCTTC
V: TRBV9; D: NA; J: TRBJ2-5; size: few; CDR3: CASSVTEKRAQYF; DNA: TGTGCCAGCAGCGTGACCGAGAAACGGGCCCAGTACTTC
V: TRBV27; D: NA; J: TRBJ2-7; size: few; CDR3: CASSPSPRAGEQYF; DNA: TGTGCCAGCAGTCCATCTCCCCGAGCGGGCGAGCAGTACTTC
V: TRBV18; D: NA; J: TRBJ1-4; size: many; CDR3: CASSSTAGLEKLFF; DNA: TGTGCCAGCTCATCTACGGCCGGGTTGGAAAAACTGTTTTTT
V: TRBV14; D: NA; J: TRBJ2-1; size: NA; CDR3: CASSPYSGSWMNEQFF; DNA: TGTGCCAGCAGCCCTTATTCCGGGAGCTGGATGAATGAGCAGTTCTTC
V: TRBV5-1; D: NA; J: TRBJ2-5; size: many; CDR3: CASRLGVGHQETQYF; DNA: TGCGCCAGCAGGCTGGGGGTAGGGCACCAAGAGACCCAGTACTTC
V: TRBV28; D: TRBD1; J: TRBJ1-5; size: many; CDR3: CASTNGDRLNQPQHF; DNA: TGTGCCAGCACCAATGGGGACAGACTCAATCAGCCCCAGCATTTT
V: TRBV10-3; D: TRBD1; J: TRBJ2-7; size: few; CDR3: CAISAGTEKPRGGEQYF; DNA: TGTGCCATCAGTGCGGGGACAGAGAAACCCCGAGGGGGCGAGCAGTACTTC
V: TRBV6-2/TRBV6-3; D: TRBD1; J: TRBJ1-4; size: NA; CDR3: CASRPGGAYEKLFF; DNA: TGTGCCAGCAGACCAGGGGGCGCGTATGAAAAACTGTTTTTT
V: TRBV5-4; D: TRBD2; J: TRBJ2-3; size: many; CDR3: CASRRSTSGKSTDTQYF; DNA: TGTGCCAGCAGACGATCGACTAGCGGGAAAAGCACAGATACGCAGTATTTT
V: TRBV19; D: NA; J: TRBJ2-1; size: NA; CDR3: CASTAGPYNEQFF; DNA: TGTGCCAGTACCGCGGGCCCCTACAATGAGCAGTTCTTC
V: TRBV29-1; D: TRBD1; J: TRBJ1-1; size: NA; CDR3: CSVEGLDRVYTEAFF; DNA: TGCAGCGTTGAAGGCCTCGACAGGGTGTACACTGAAGCTTTCTTT
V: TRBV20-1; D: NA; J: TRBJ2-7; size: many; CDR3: CSAKGVGFYEQYF; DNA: TGCAGTGCTAAGGGAGTGGGGTTCTACGAGCAGTACTTC
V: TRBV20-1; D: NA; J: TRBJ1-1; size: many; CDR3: CSAILNTEAFF; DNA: TGCAGCGCGATTTTGAACACTGAAGCTTTCTTT
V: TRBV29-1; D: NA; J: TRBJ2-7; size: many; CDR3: CSVVVPGSHEQYF; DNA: TGCAGCGTTGTGGTTCCAGGGTCCCACGAGCAGTACTTC
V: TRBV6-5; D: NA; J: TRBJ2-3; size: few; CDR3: CASSYLDTQYF; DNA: TGTGCCAGCAGTTACTTGGATACGCAGTATTTT
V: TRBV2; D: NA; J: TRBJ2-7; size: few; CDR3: CASGWDGREQYF; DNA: TGTGCCAGCGGCTGGGACGGTCGCGAGCAGTACTTC
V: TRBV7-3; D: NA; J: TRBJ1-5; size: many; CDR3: CASSLTTNQPQHF; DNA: TGTGCCAGCAGCTTAACAACAAATCAGCCCCAGCATTTT
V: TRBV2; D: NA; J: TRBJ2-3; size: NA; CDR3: CASRVAEGTDTQYF; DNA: TGTGCCAGCAGGGTCGCGGAGGGCACAGATACGCAGTATTTT
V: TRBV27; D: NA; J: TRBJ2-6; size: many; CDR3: CASRQEFSSGANVLTF; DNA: TGTGCCAGCCGCCAGGAGTTTTCCTCTGGGGCCAACGTCCTGACTTTC